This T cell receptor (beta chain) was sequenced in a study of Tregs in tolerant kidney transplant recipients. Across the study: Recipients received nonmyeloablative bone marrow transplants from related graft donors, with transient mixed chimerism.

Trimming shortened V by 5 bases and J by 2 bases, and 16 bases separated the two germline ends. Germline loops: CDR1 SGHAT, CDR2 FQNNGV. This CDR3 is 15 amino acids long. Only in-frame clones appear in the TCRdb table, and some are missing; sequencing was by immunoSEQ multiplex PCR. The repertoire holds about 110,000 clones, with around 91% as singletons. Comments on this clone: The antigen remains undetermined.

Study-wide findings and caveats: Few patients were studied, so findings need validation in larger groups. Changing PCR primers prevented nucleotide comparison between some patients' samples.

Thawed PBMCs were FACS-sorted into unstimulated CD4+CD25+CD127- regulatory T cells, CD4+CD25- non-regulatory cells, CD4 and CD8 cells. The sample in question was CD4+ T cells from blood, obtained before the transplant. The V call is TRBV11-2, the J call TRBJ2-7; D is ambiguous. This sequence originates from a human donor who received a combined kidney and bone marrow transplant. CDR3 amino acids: CASSKPQISPYEQYF. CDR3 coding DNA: TGTGCCAGCAGCAAACCGCAGATATCACCCTACGAGCAGTACTTC.